These T cell receptor beta chains were read from a single sample in a study of cytomegalovirus exposure and HLA in healthy donors. Using immunoSEQ multiplex PCR, the repertoire was profiled, and TCRdb retains in-frame clones only, with some absent. The sample has approximately 91,000 clones, about nine tenths seen once. Source material: PBMCs. These receptors all come from a man aged 25-45 years in good health and CMV-seropositive. CDR3s include the opening cysteine and the closing phenylalanine or tryptophan. D genes are given only for firm matches. The listing skips clone size in some rows; elsewhere it reads once, few, many or a size class.

V gene	D gene	CDR3 length	J gene	clone size	CDR3 DNA	CDR3 protein
TRBV2	NA	12	TRBJ2-2	NA	TGTGCCAACGGGGGAGAAACCGGGGAGCTGTTTTTT	CANGGETGELFF
TRBV6-1	NA	13	TRBJ2-7	once	TGTGCCAGCAGTGAAGCCGGGGGGCCCGAGCAGTACTTC	CASSEAGGPEQYF
TRBV27	NA	15	TRBJ1-5	NA	TGTGCCAGCAGTCCCACGCGGTATAGCAATCAGCCCCAGCATTTT	CASSPTRYSNQPQHF
TRBV10-2	NA	17	TRBJ2-1	NA	TGCGCCAGCAGTGAGGGCCCAATAAGCGGAACCTACAATGAGCAGTTCTTC	CASSEGPISGTYNEQFF
TRBV4-1	TRBD2	16	TRBJ2-1	NA	TGCGCCAGCAGCCAGACCGGGACTAGCGGCTACAATGAGCAGTTCTTC	CASSQTGTSGYNEQFF
TRBV9	NA	17	TRBJ1-3	NA	TGTGCCAGCAGCTCCCTAGGTGCGCTAATCTCTGGAAACACCATATATTTT	CASSSLGALISGNTIYF
TRBV7-7	TRBD2	16	TRBJ2-1	NA	TGTGCTAGCAGCCCCCTGGGGCTAGCGGGAGTCCATGAGCAGTTCTTC	CASSPLGLAGVHEQFF
TRBV19	NA	15	TRBJ2-1	NA	TGTGCCAGTAGTATATTGGCCAACTCCTACAATGAGCAGTTCTTC	CASSILANSYNEQFF
TRBV27	NA	17	TRBJ2-1	NA	TGTGCCAGCTTAACCTCCACTGGCGGGATAAGGGCGAATGAGCAGTTCTTC	CASLTSTGGIRANEQFF
TRBV2	TRBD1	11	TRBJ2-7	NA	TGTGCCAGCGGGACAGCCTACGAGCAGTACTTC	CASGTAYEQYF
TRBV7-9	TRBD1	16	TRBJ1-2	NA	TGTGCCAGCAGCTTGCCGACAGGGGTTCGGTCCTATGGCTACACCTTC	CASSLPTGVRSYGYTF
TRBV5-1	NA	15	TRBJ2-5	NA	TGCGCCAGCAGCTTGGGGAGCCTAACACAAGAGACCCAGTACTTC	CASSLGSLTQETQYF
TRBV27	TRBD2	16	TRBJ2-3	few	TGTGCCAGCAGTTTTGGTCCGGGTAGCGGGAGGCATACGCAGTATTTT	CASSFGPGSGRHTQYF
TRBV7-9	TRBD1	15	TRBJ1-1	NA	TGTGCCAGCAGCGGGGGGGGACAGGGCTGGGCTGAAGCTTTCTTT	CASSGGGQGWAEAFF
TRBV18	NA	15	TRBJ2-3	NA	TGTGCCAGCTCACCCCTCGGACAGAACGGGGATACGCAGTATTTT	CASSPLGQNGDTQYF
TRBV23-1	NA	15	TRBJ2-3	NA	TGCGCCAGCAACTCCGGGACACGATGCACAGATACGCAGTATTTT	CASNSGTRCTDTQYF
TRBV27	NA	17	TRBJ2-7	NA	TGTGCCAGCAGTTTATCTGGGGTTTTGGGTGAGCGGACCGAGCAGTACTTC	CASSLSGVLGERTEQYF
TRBV5-1	NA	14	TRBJ1-1	few	TGCGCCAGCAGCCCCCGCGGGGGGGCTGCTGAAGCTTTCTTT	CASSPRGGAAEAFF
TRBV5-1	TRBD1	15	TRBJ2-3	NA	TGCGCCAGCAGCTTGGAAGGACAGGGGGTCGATACGCAGTATTTT	CASSLEGQGVDTQYF
TRBV21-1	NA	17	TRBJ2-5	once	TGTGCCAGCAGCAAAGCGCCGACTAGCGGGTCCCAAGAGACCCAGTACTTC	CASSKAPTSGSQETQYF
TRBV5-1	TRBD1	16	TRBJ2-7	NA	TGCGCCAGCAGCTTGGCAAGGACAGGGGGCGTTGACGAGCAGTACTTC	CASSLARTGGVDEQYF
TRBV7-8	NA	15	TRBJ1-2	NA	TGTGCCAGCAGCTTAGCCCCCGGGAGACGGAGAGGCTACACCTTC	CASSLAPGRRRGYTF
TRBV28	NA	15	TRBJ1-3	NA	TGTGCCAGCAGCTTACCTATTCCCGTTGGAAACACCATATATTTT	CASSLPIPVGNTIYF
TRBV20-1	NA	11	TRBJ2-1	NA	TGCAGTGGAGCCCAAAACAATGAGCAGTTCTTC	CSGAQNNEQFF
TRBV19	NA	16	TRBJ2-7	few	TGTGCCAGTAGTAGGTCTGGAGCGGACAGCTCCTACGAGCAGTACTTC	CASSRSGADSSYEQYF
TRBV27	TRBD2	16	TRBJ2-5	NA	TGTGCCAGCAGACCACTCCGACTAGCGGGAGTTGAGACCCAGTACTTC	CASRPLRLAGVETQYF
TRBV18	NA	15	TRBJ2-3	few	TGTGCCAGCTCACCAAAGGGAGGACCCACAGATACGCAGTATTTT	CASSPKGGPTDTQYF
TRBV7-9	TRBD1	15	TRBJ1-2	NA	TGTGCCAGCAGCAGACCCGACAGGGACAACTATGGCTACACCTTC	CASSRPDRDNYGYTF
TRBV28	TRBD1	14	TRBJ2-5	few	TGTGCCAGCAGCCCGGGACAGGTAGGAGAGACCCAGTACTTC	CASSPGQVGETQYF
TRBV5-1	TRBD2	15	TRBJ2-3	NA	TGCGCCAGCAGCGAGACTAGCGCTAGCACAGATACGCAGTATTTT	CASSETSASTDTQYF
TRBV7-2	NA	14	TRBJ2-7	NA	TGTGCCAGCAGCCTCTGGGGACACGTATACGAGCAGTACTTC	CASSLWGHVYEQYF
TRBV28	NA	13	TRBJ1-2	NA	TGTGCCAGCAGTCCCTCGACAGGCGGGGGCTACACCTTC	CASSPSTGGGYTF
TRBV5-1	TRBD2	15	TRBJ2-7	NA	TGCGCCAGCAGCCGTTGGACTAGCGGGAGTACCGAGCAGTACTTC	CASSRWTSGSTEQYF
TRBV7-9	TRBD2	13	TRBJ2-5	NA	TGTGCCAGCAGCTTGGGGACTAGCGAGACCCAGTACTTC	CASSLGTSETQYF
TRBV29-1	TRBD1	18	TRBJ2-7	NA	TGCAGCGTTGGAGGACCCGGGACAGGGGCCCCTGTGGGCTACGAGCAGTACTTC	CSVGGPGTGAPVGYEQYF
TRBV19	NA	13	TRBJ1-1	NA	TGTGCCAGTAGTATCCGGTTGAACACTGAAGCTTTCTTT	CASSIRLNTEAFF
TRBV7-6	NA	16	TRBJ2-3	NA	TGTGCCAGCAGCTTAGTACCCAGAGGGGGTTTTGATACGCAGTATTTT	CASSLVPRGGFDTQYF
TRBV18	NA	11	TRBJ2-7	NA	TGTGCCAGCTCACGAGGTACCGAGCAGTACTTC	CASSRGTEQYF
TRBV28	TRBD2	17	TRBJ2-2	once	TGTGCCAGCAGTTTGGGAGAGCTAGCGGGAGTGGCCGGGGAGCTGTTTTTT	CASSLGELAGVAGELFF
TRBV28	TRBD2	14	TRBJ2-7	NA	TGTGCCAGCACATTAGCGGGAGGGACCTCCCTCGTGTACTTC	CASTLAGGTSLVYF
TRBV5-1	TRBD1	15	TRBJ1-4	NA	TGCGCCAGCAGCTGGGGCGGGACAGGGCCACGGAAACTGTTTTTT	CASSWGGTGPRKLFF
TRBV15	TRBD2	16	TRBJ2-1	NA	TGTGCCACCAGCCTCTGGGCTAGCGGGAGGGACAATGAGCAGTTCTTC	CATSLWASGRDNEQFF
TRBV19	NA	13	TRBJ1-1	once	TGTGCCAGTAGTATCAGAGGATTCACTGAAGCTTTCTTT	CASSIRGFTEAFF
TRBV5-1	NA	14	TRBJ1-2	NA	TGCGCCAGCAGCTTGTATAGGACAGAGGCTGGCTACACCTTC	CASSLYRTEAGYTF
TRBV6-1	TRBD1	16	TRBJ1-1	NA	TGTGCCAGCAGTGAATACAGGGGTCCGGGCAGCACTGAAGCTTTCTTT	CASSEYRGPGSTEAFF
TRBV5-1	TRBD2	14	TRBJ2-1	NA	TGCGCCAGCAGCTTGTCGACTAGCTTCCTTGAGCAGTTCTTC	CASSLSTSFLEQFF
TRBV7-8	NA	13	TRBJ1-2	few	TGTGCCAGCAGCTCAGGATCTGACTATGGCTACACCTTC	CASSSGSDYGYTF
TRBV9	NA	15	TRBJ1-2	NA	TGTGCTAGCAGCGTATCAGGATTTCCTAACTATGGCTACACCTTC	CASSVSGFPNYGYTF
TRBV19	TRBD2	15	TRBJ2-1	NA	TGTGCCAGTAGTAGGGCTAGCGGGAGACACAATGAGCAGTTCTTC	CASSRASGRHNEQFF
TRBV5-3	NA	16	TRBJ1-4	NA	TGTGCCAGAAGCAGCTTACAAGGGACACAGGATGAAAAACTGTTTTTT	CARSSLQGTQDEKLFF
TRBV5-1	TRBD2	16	TRBJ2-3	NA	TGCGCCAGCAGCACTTACGGGACTACCAGCACAGATACGCAGTATTTT	CASSTYGTTSTDTQYF
TRBV28	TRBD2	19	TRBJ2-1	once	TGTGCCGTAGGACAGGGAGGACTAGCGGGAGGGCCTGTTAACAATGAGCAGTTCTTC	CAVGQGGLAGGPVNNEQFF